Below, 11 T cell receptor beta chains from the same sample are listed, as sequenced in a study of glioma-infiltrating T cells. Amplification of TCR alpha and beta CDR3 regions from RNA used iRepertoire nested multiplex PCR. Each CDR3 protein is one row after TCRdb ran MiXCR on the multiplex PCR reads. The sample yields roughly 190,000 distinct CDR3 sequences, about 31% seen once. Input material: glioma tissue, nonneoplastic brain tissue, or PBMCs (not recorded which). The receptors derive from a human donor with low-grade glioma or glioblastoma, undergoing nonglioma brain surgery, or in good health (not recorded which).

This clonotype turned up a few times. V and J are TRBV29-1 and TRBJ1-1; TRBD1 agrees at 7 bases. The CDR3 extends over 13 amino acids. The trim removed 1 base at V and 7 bases at J, leaving 6 bases unmatched. The germline V gene has CDR1 SQVTM and CDR2 ANQGSEA. CDR3 residues: CSVEGQGGGEAFF. The CDR3 bases are TGCAGCGTTGAAGGGCAGGGGGGAGGTGAAGCTTTCTTT.

The V call is TRBV20-1, the J call TRBJ2-3; no definite D call. V was shortened by 8 bases and J by 2 bases, with 11 bases between the two germline ends. The CDR3 consists of 12 residues. Germline V lookup: CDR1 DFQATT, CDR2 SNEGSKA (reference sequence). CDR3 nucleotide sequence: TGCAGTTCTTCCTTTGTCACAGATACGCAGTATTTT. Its protein product is CSSSFVTDTQYF.

Many counts were recorded for this clonotype. The rearrangement uses TRBV30 and TRBJ2-7, with D hard to call. This CDR3 is 12 amino acids long. CDR1 is GTSNPN and CDR2 is SVGIG in the germline V gene (reference sequence). V was pared by 0 bases and J by 3 bases, with 6 bases between. For the CDR3, the DNA is TGTGCCTGGAGTGTAAGGAACTACGAGCAGTACTTC. It is translated as CAWSVRNYEQYF.

J is TRBJ2-7 and V is TRBV19; no reliable D call. In germline, CDR1 is LNHDA, CDR2 SQIVND (reference sequence). The CDR3 spans 14 residues. Trimming stripped 6 bases from V and 7 bases from J, with 19 bases between. The CDR3 coding sequence is TGTGCCAGTAGATACTTGAGCTCCTACAATGAGCAGTACTTC. The encoded protein is CASRYLSSYNEQYF.

The genes are TRBV29-1 and TRBJ2-6; tentatively, D is TRBD1 (5 bases). The V and J ends lost 3 bases and 8 bases respectively, with 11 bases between them. Germline V CDR1 and CDR2: SQVTM, ANQGSEA. The CDR3 spans 13 residues. The CDR3 here is CSVESGLTNVLTF. As DNA, the CDR3 is TGCAGCGTTGAGTCAGGGCTGACCAACGTCCTGACTTTC.

This clonotype appeared many times. J is TRBJ2-3 and V is TRBV18; D possibly corresponds to TRBD1 (6 bases). Germline-derived CDR1 and CDR2 are KGHSH and LQKENI. V lost 1 base, J lost 4 bases, and 15 bases lay in between. The CDR3 runs to 16 residues. Written as DNA, the CDR3 is TGTGCCAGCTCACCACGGTCTGGGGGCAAAGCAGATACGCAGTATTTT. Amino acids: CASSPRSGGKADTQYF.

This clonotype was observed at least ten times. The chain couples TRBV7-2 to TRBJ2-5, with D possibly matching TRBD1 (8 bases). This CDR3 comprises 16 residues. Germline V gene lookup returns CDR1 SGHTA and CDR2 FQGNSA. V shed 2 bases and J shed 5 bases, with 18 bases lying between them. CDR3 loop: CASSLWTGRGVETQYF. The CDR3 coding sequence is TGTGCCAGCAGCTTATGGACAGGGAGGGGGGTTGAGACCCAGTACTTC.

Ten or more counts support this clonotype. The chain combines TRBV6-1 with TRBJ1-2; D may be TRBD1 (5 bases). Germline CDR1 is MNHNS and CDR2 is SASEGT. The CDR3 runs to 16 residues. V was cut by 6 bases and J by 1 base, with 18 bases left in between. CDR3 protein: CASSPQGRTNNYGYTF. CDR3 in DNA: TGTGCCAGCAGCCCCCAGGGCAGAACCAATAACTATGGCTACACCTTC.

This clonotype occurred once. Being one base from a much bigger clone, this may be a read error. The chain recombines TRBV7-2 with TRBJ1-2; 7 bases are a match to TRBD1. V was clipped by 5 bases and J by 4 bases; unmatched bases: 13. The CDR3 loop spans 16 amino acids. Germline V gives CDR1 SGHTA, CDR2 FQGNSA. DNA for the CDR3: TGTGCCAGCAGCCCCGGAGGATGGGGACAGACCTATGGCTACACCTTC. The encoded protein is CASSPGGWGQTYGYTF.

This clonotype was detected ten times or more. The CDR3 reads CASGTGGYNEQFF. The CDR3 region has the DNA TGTGCCAGCGGGACAGGGGGGTACAATGAGCAGTTCTTC. The chain carries TRBV28 and TRBJ2-1, with 11 bases matching TRBD1. Trimming removed 8 bases from V and 4 bases from J; junction bases left unmatched: 1. Germline CDR1 reads MDHEN; CDR2 reads SYDVKM. The CDR3 covers 13 residues.

This clonotype was seen ten or more times. The chain uses TRBV7-2 and TRBJ1-2, with D maybe TRBD1 (5 bases). The germline gives CDR1 SGHTA, CDR2 FQGNSA. The CDR3 covers 13 residues. Deletions cut 3 bases from V and 1 base from J, with 6 bases between. CDR3 residues: CASSLDNNYGYTF. For the CDR3, the DNA is TGTGCCAGCAGCTTGGACAATAACTATGGCTACACCTTC. The variable domain in full, with the rest retrieved from reference TRBV7-2 and TRBJ1-2, is GAGVSQSPSNKVTEKGKDVELRCDPISGHTALYWYRQSLGQGLEFLIYFQGNSAPDKSGLPSDRFSAERTGGSVSTLTIQRTQQEDSAVYLCASSLDNNYGYTFGSGTRLTVV.